This record covers a single T cell receptor beta chain. Germline loops: CDR1 SGHKS, CDR2 YYEKEE (reference sequence). V dropped 0 bases and J dropped 1 base, with 10 bases sitting between them. The CDR3 consists of 15 residues. Original methodology: Reference gene primer amplification gave nucleated cell count estimates. Some clones are missing from TCRdb's copy, which holds only in-frame ones; the method was immunoSEQ multiplex PCR. V and J calls and clone size are copied from that table; D and trimming were computed from the DNA. The sample has 150,000 to 200,000 clones, 70% to 90% seen once. The sample comes from a study of blood T cell repertoires in COVID-19.

The chain joins TRBV5-5 to TRBJ2-5, with a possible D match to TRBD1 (5 bases). Sequences were obtained from peripheral blood. This clonotype was obtained from a man in his 70s with active or convalescent COVID-19. The CDR3 is CASSLAGRVQETQYF. For the CDR3, the DNA is TGTGCCAGCAGCTTGGCCGGCAGGGTCCAAGAGACCCAGTACTTC.